Below are 27 T cell receptor beta chains sequenced from a single sample in a study of sequential checkpoint blockade in melanoma. Produced via immunoSEQ multiplex PCR; TCRdb's table is partial and in-frame only. This sample has about 40,000 clones, with about nine tenths found just once. Treatment specified: randomized to nivolumab then ipilimumab (arm A) or the reverse (arm B). The sample here was CD8+ T cells sorted from blood (inferred from file names), taken from a patient given nivolumab and ipilimumab in sequence. These receptor sequences come from a human donor with melanoma.

This clone was observed a few times. The rearrangement joins TRBV6-6 to TRBJ2-1; D unclear. V dropped 7 bases and J dropped 8 bases, with 12 bases sitting between them. Germline loops: CDR1 MNHNY, CDR2 SVGAGI (reference sequence). This CDR3 region has 12 residues. The CDR3 nucleotides read TGTGCCAGCACCACTCGTGCGGATGAGCAGTTCTTC. Translation: CASTTRADEQFF.

This sequence joins TRBV9 and TRBJ1-2, with D uncertain. CDR1 is SGDLS and CDR2 is YYNGEE in the germline V gene. The CDR3 extends over 15 amino acids. Trimming shortened V by 6 bases and J by 6 bases, and 21 bases separated the two germline ends. In DNA form, the CDR3 reads TGTGCCAGCACCCGATCGGCGGGCGTCGGAGATGGCTACACCTTC. It is translated as CASTRSAGVGDGYTF.

CDR3 residues: CASSSGQGARNEQFF. In DNA form, the CDR3 reads TGTGCCAGCAGTTCCGGACAGGGGGCGCGGAATGAGCAGTTCTTC. The chain carries TRBV27 and TRBJ2-1, with 11 bases aligning to TRBD1. V shed 4 bases and J 7 bases; nucleotides not matched to a gene: 6. Germline CDR1 MNHEY, CDR2 SMNVEV (reference sequence). The CDR3 length is 15 residues.

The V call is TRBV19, the J call TRBJ2-3; 10 bases align to TRBD1. Germline-derived CDR1 and CDR2 are LNHDA and SQIVND (reference sequence). The CDR3 has 19 residues. The junction had 19 bases not matched to a gene; V was cut back by 7 bases and J by 3 bases. CDR3 nucleotide sequence: TGTGCCAGTAATTCCCGGGACAGGGGACAATTCCGGGGAACAGATACGCAGTATTTT. This encodes CASNSRDRGQFRGTDTQYF.

This CDR3 is CASSPAGSYNEQFF. CDR3 nucleotides: TGTGCCAGCAGCCCGGCGGGCTCCTACAATGAGCAGTTCTTC. The chain joins TRBV7-9 to TRBJ2-1, with D possibly TRBD2 on 5 matching bases. With 5 bases removed from V and 0 bases from J, the gap between germline ends came to 8 bases. CDR3 length equals 14 residues. CDR1 and CDR2 from the germline V gene are SEHNR and FQNEAQ (reference sequence).

V gene TRBV15 combines with J gene TRBJ1-1; D is perhaps TRBD1 (5 bases). Trimming took 3 bases from V and 1 from J, leaving 9 bases between them. The CDR3 length is 14 residues. Germline V CDR1 and CDR2: LNHNV, YYDKDF (reference sequence). The CDR3: CATSSRVPNTEAFF. The CDR3 DNA is TGTGCCACCAGCAGCAGGGTTCCGAACACTGAAGCTTTCTTT.

The chain has TRBV7-9 and TRBJ2-1; D gene uncertain. CDR3 size: 11 residues. The ends were cut back, 1 base at V and 12 bases at J, with 7 bases in the middle. CDR1 and CDR2 (germline): SEHNR, FQNEAQ (reference sequence). CDR3 in DNA: TGTGCCAGCAGCTTAGGGGCAGGGCAGTTCTTC. Its protein is CASSLGAGQFF.

V is TRBV5-1 and J is TRBJ2-7; D is unresolved. The CDR3 consists of 13 residues. The V end was cut by 1 base, the J end by 3 bases, with 8 bases between. Germline V gene lookup returns CDR1 SGHRS and CDR2 YFSETQ. CDR3 DNA sequence: TGCGCCAGCAGCTTGTATCAGGACTACGAGCAGTACTTC. This translates into CASSLYQDYEQYF. Variable domain in full (rest from reference TRBV5-1 and TRBJ2-7): KAGVTQTPRYLIKTRGQQVTLSCSPISGHRSVSWYQQTPGQGLQFLFEYFSETQRNKGNFPGRFSGRQFSNSRSEMNVSTLELGDSALYLCASSLYQDYEQYFGPGTRLTVT.

This sequence joins TRBV7-9 and TRBJ2-1; no clear D. CDR3 length: 16 amino acids. V gave up 4 bases and J gave up 8 bases, with 21 bases separating them. Germline CDR1 and CDR2: SEHNR and FQNEAQ (reference sequence). The CDR3 region has the DNA TGTGCCAGCAGCTATCCCTCTCGGTCGGGTCGGGATGAGCAGTTCTTC. Its protein is CASSYPSRSGRDEQFF.

The chain has TRBV6-1 and TRBJ2-1, with a weak D call TRBD2 (6 bases). CDR1 and CDR2 (germline): MNHNS, SASEGT. The V end lost 3 bases, the J end lost 1 base, and 10 bases lay between the germline ends. CDR3 size: 15 residues. CDR3 sequence reads: CASSDGAGSYNEQFF. The DNA for the CDR3 is TGTGCCAGCAGTGATGGGGCGGGGTCCTACAATGAGCAGTTCTTC.

The DNA of the CDR3 is TGTGCCAGCAGTGGGTTTTCGACAGGCGTGAACACTGAAGCTTTCTTT. It translates to CASSGFSTGVNTEAFF. The rearrangement links TRBV25-1 to TRBJ1-1, with D possibly being TRBD1 (6 bases). The germline V gene has CDR1 MGHDK and CDR2 SYGVNS. This CDR3 spans 16 amino acids. Trimming shortened V by 4 bases and J by 0 bases, and 15 bases separated the two germline ends.

The genes are TRBV28 and TRBJ2-7; 7 bases line up with TRBD1. Per the germline V gene, CDR1 is MDHEN and CDR2 is SYDVKM. With V trimmed by 5 bases and J by 3 bases, 7 bases remained unmatched. The CDR3 consists of 14 residues. CDR3 coding DNA: TGTGCCAGCAGTGCCCGGGACAGTCACTACGAGCAGTACTTC. Its translation is CASSARDSHYEQYF.

The chain recombines TRBV7-9 with TRBJ2-1; 12 bases map to TRBD2. V lost 5 bases to trimming and J lost 0 bases; unmatched junction nucleotides: 2. The CDR3 extends over 16 amino acids. Germline V gene sequence: CDR1 SEHNR, CDR2 FQNEAQ (reference sequence). As DNA, the CDR3 is TGTGCCAGCAGCCCTAGCGGGAGGGCCTCCTACAATGAGCAGTTCTTC. Its protein product is CASSPSGRASYNEQFF.

The V and J genes are TRBV9 and TRBJ2-7; 10 nucleotides match TRBD2. CDR3 length equals 20 residues. V shed 3 bases and J 4 bases; nucleotides not matched to a gene: 22. Germline V lookup: CDR1 SGDLS, CDR2 YYNGEE. CDR3 amino acids: CASSETYISGPPTSGYEQYF. As DNA, the CDR3 is TGTGCCAGCAGCGAGACCTACATTTCGGGACCCCCGACTAGCGGGTACGAGCAGTACTTC.

J is TRBJ2-5 and V is TRBV9; tentative D call: TRBD2 (6 bases). Trimming removed 3 bases at V and 2 bases at J, with 14 bases between. Germline V CDR1 and CDR2: SGDLS, YYNGEE. The CDR3 spans 15 residues. The CDR3 DNA sequence: TGTGCCAGCAGCGACCCCGGGACTCCTCAAGAGACCCAGTACTTC. Its protein is CASSDPGTPQETQYF.

The chain combines TRBV7-2 with TRBJ2-7, with TRBD2 as a possible D gene (6 bases). Germline-derived CDR1 and CDR2 are SGHTA and FQGNSA. Trimming cost V 0 bases and J 2 bases, with 8 bases left between them. The CDR3 length is 14 residues. DNA of the CDR3: TGTGCCAGCAGCTTAGCGGGCGGGGCCTACGAGCAGTACGTC. Protein: CASSLAGGAYEQYV.

The V and J genes are TRBV7-9 and TRBJ2-2; TRBD1 aligns across 10 bases. Germline V CDR1 and CDR2: SEHNR, FQNEAQ (reference sequence). CDR3 length: 15 residues. The V segment lost 5 bases and the J segment 7 bases; nucleotides outside the gene matches: 7. The CDR3 loop is CASSLDRGLVGELFF. As DNA, the CDR3 is TGTGCCAGCAGCCTGGACAGGGGGTTGGTCGGGGAGCTGTTTTTT.

This chain links TRBV9 with TRBJ2-2; D may be TRBD1 (5 bases). Germline V gene lookup returns CDR1 SGDLS and CDR2 YYNGEE. Between the trimmed V and J ends, which lost 0 bases and 4 bases, there was a span of 19 bases. The CDR3 length is 18 residues. This CDR3 reads CASSVEWVGHAVTGELFF. The CDR3 DNA reads as TGTGCCAGCAGCGTAGAGTGGGTGGGGCACGCAGTCACCGGGGAGCTGTTTTTT. Full variable domain (missing parts from reference TRBV9 and TRBJ2-2): DSGVTQTPKHLITATGQRVTLRCSPRSGDLSVYWYQQSLDQGLQFLIQYYNGEERAKGNILERFSAQQFPDLHSELNLSSLELGDSALYFCASSVEWVGHAVTGELFFGEGSRLTVL.

Here the CDR3 reads CASRGQGFDEQYF. In DNA form, the CDR3 reads TGTGCCAGCAGGGGACAGGGTTTCGACGAGCAGTACTTC. The rearrangement links TRBV11-2 to TRBJ2-7; 9 nucleotides align to TRBD1. V shed 6 bases and J 5 bases; nucleotides not matched to a gene: 5. Per germline, CDR1 SGHAT and CDR2 FQNNGV. CDR3 size: 13 residues.

The chain joins TRBV5-1 to TRBJ2-7; TRBD1 is a possible D gene (5 bases). This CDR3 is built from 14 residues. CDR1 is SGHRS and CDR2 is YFSETQ in the germline V gene. The ends were cut back, 0 bases at V and 6 bases at J, with 13 bases in the middle. DNA for the CDR3: TGCGCCAGCAGCTTGGCCCAGGGTTGGGCCGAGCAGTACTTC. It encodes CASSLAQGWAEQYF. The full variable domain, completed using reference TRBV5-1 and TRBJ2-7, is KAGVTQTPRYLIKTRGQQVTLSCSPISGHRSVSWYQQTPGQGLQFLFEYFSETQRNKGNFPGRFSGRQFSNSRSEMNVSTLELGDSALYLCASSLAQGWAEQYFGPGTRLTVT.

This CDR3 is CASSLVEGGAQSEQFF. DNA for the CDR3: TGTGCCAGCAGCTTAGTGGAGGGGGGGGCACAATCTGAGCAGTTCTTC. The gene calls are TRBV7-8 and TRBJ2-1; a weak D match, TRBD2 (7 bases). The CDR3 is 16 residues long. CDR1 and CDR2 from the germline V gene are SGHVS and FQNEAQ. V lost 1 base and J lost 9, with 19 bases in between.

This chain links TRBV6-1 with TRBJ2-1; D might be TRBD2 (7 bases). This CDR3 spans 16 amino acids. The germline gives CDR1 MNHNS, CDR2 SASEGT. Trimming removed 1 base at V and 14 bases at J, with 24 bases between. The CDR3 DNA is TGTGCCAGCAGTGAAGGGGGGGGGCGTCCCCTAGCGAGAGAGTTCTTC. Translation gives CASSEGGGRPLAREFF.

V usage is TRBV27 and J usage is TRBJ2-1; tentatively, D is TRBD1 (7 bases). CDR3 length equals 12 residues. With 8 bases removed from V and 6 bases from J, the gap between germline ends came to 11 bases. Germline lookup yields CDR1 MNHEY and CDR2 SMNVEV (reference sequence). The DNA for the CDR3 is TGTGCCAGCCAGGGGGGCCCCAATGAGCAGTTCTTC. Amino acid sequence: CASQGGPNEQFF.

This clone occurred a few times. The J gene is TRBJ1-1, the V gene TRBV7-3; D possibly corresponds to TRBD1 (5 bases). The CDR3 consists of 13 residues. Trimming removed 4 bases from V and 2 bases from J, with 8 bases in between. CDR1 and CDR2 (germline): SGHTA, FQGTGA. In DNA, the CDR3 is TGTGCCAGCAGCTCCACAGGCAACACTGAAGCTTTCTTT. Translated: CASSSTGNTEAFF.

This chain connects TRBV28 to TRBJ2-2; possibly TRBD1 for D (6 bases). The CDR3 spans 15 residues. Germline V gene lookup returns CDR1 MDHEN and CDR2 SYDVKM. Trimming removed 4 bases from V and 1 base from J, with 10 bases in between. Written as DNA, the CDR3 is TGTGCCAGCAGTTCGACAGGCAAGAACACCGGGGAGCTGTTTTTT. Protein: CASSSTGKNTGELFF.

V usage is TRBV4-1 and J usage is TRBJ1-3; D is uncertain. This CDR3 is 12 amino acids long. Trimming cost V 0 bases and J 9 bases, with 6 bases left between them. In germline, CDR1 is MGHRA, CDR2 YSYEKL. This chain's CDR3 is CASSQEAGTIYF. The DNA for the CDR3 is TGCGCCAGCAGCCAAGAGGCGGGCACCATATATTTT.

This clone was seen only once. CDR3 residues: CASSLFTGSNEKLFF. CDR3 DNA sequence: TGTGCCAGCAGTTTATTTACGGGATCTAATGAAAAACTGTTTTTT. The chain is built from TRBV27 and TRBJ1-4; D gene uncertain. The CDR3 is made up of 15 amino acids. Germline CDR1 reads MNHEY; CDR2 reads SMNVEV (reference sequence). V lost 1 base to trimming and J lost 3 bases, with 9 bases between them.